This record covers a single T cell receptor beta chain. The method was immunoSEQ multiplex PCR; TCRdb's version includes in-frame clones alone and lacks a portion of them. Among more than 75,000 clones, over 95% were seen once, and the ten largest hold approximately 0.031%. The data are from a study of siplizumab effects on memory and regulatory T cells. Per germline, CDR1 ENHRY and CDR2 SYGVKD. The CDR3 contains 17 residues. V was clipped by 3 bases and J by 3 bases, with 20 bases between them. V usage is TRBV10-3 and J usage is TRBJ1-2; D is perhaps TRBD1 (6 bases). What was sequenced was naive CD4+ T cells sorted from blood. This sequence was found in a human donor in good health. DNA for the CDR3: TGTGCCATCAGTGAAAAGGAGGTTGGGGGCGCACACTATGGCTACACCTTC. It yields the protein CAISEKEVGGAHYGYTF.